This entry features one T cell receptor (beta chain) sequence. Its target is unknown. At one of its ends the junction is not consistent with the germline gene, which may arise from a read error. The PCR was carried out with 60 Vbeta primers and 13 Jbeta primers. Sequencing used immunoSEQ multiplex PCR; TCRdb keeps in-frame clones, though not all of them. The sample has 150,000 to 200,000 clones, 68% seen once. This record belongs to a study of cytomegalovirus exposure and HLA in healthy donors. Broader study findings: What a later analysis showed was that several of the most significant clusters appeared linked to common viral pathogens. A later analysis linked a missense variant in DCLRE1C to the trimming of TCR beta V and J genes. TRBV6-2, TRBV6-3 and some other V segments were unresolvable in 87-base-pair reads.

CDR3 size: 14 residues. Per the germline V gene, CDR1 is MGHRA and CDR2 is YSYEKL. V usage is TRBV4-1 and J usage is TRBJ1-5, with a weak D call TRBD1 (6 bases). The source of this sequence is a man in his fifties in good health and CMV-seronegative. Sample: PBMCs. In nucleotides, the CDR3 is TGCGCCGGCAGCCGACAGGATAGCAATCAGCCCCAGCATTTT. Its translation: CAGSRQDSNQPQHF.